This T cell receptor (beta chain) was recovered during a study of immune evolution from preneoplasia to lung adenocarcinoma. Broader study findings: Normal lung had the highest top T cell clone frequencies.

Trimming removed 2 bases from V and 4 bases from J, with 13 bases in between. CDR3 size: 15 residues. Germline lookup yields CDR1 SGHTA and CDR2 FQGNSA. Profiled with immunoSEQ multiplex PCR; TCRdb holds only in-frame clones, not every one. Of 6,500 to 9,000 clones in the sample, 65% to 85% were seen once. On this clone itself: The antigen remains undetermined.

This rearrangement joins TRBV7-2 to TRBJ2-3; D might be TRBD1 or TRBD2, each matching 5 bases. The specimen was FFPE adjacent normal lung tissue. The clonotype originates from a person aged 70 to 85 with lung adenocarcinoma. The chain's CDR3 is CASSLPGLGADTQYF. The CDR3 DNA reads as TGTGCCAGCAGCTTACCCGGACTGGGGGCAGATACGCAGTATTTT.